Below, 22 T cell receptor beta chains from the same sample are listed, as sequenced in a study of blood T cell repertoires in COVID-19. Measured with immunoSEQ multiplex PCR; TCRdb has only the in-frame clones, and not every one. The data show about 30,000 clones, roughly nine tenths seen once. Sequenced sample: peripheral blood. All receptors derive from a human donor in a cohort sampled during active COVID-19.

The table lists this clone with a few counts. The chain employs TRBV4-1 and TRBJ1-4; 10 nucleotides align to TRBD1. Unmatched junction bases numbered 5, after V lost 3 bases and J lost 4 bases. This CDR3 comprises 16 residues. Per germline, CDR1 MGHRA and CDR2 YSYEKL. The CDR3 DNA reads as TGCGCCAGCAGCCAGGGGACAGGGGTGGTTAATGAAAAACTGTTTTTT. This encodes CASSQGTGVVNEKLFF.

V is TRBV5-1 and J is TRBJ1-6, with TRBD1 matching over 7 bases. The CDR3 is 15 residues long. Germline-derived CDR1 and CDR2 are SGHRS and YFSETQ. V trimming: 4 bases; J trimming: 8 bases; junction bases outside the gene matches: 9. The CDR3 region is CASSPDRQGDSPLHF. For the CDR3, the DNA is TGCGCCAGCAGCCCGGACCGGCAGGGGGATTCACCCCTCCACTTT.

This chain joins TRBV6-5 and TRBJ2-3; TRBD2 matches at 15 bases. Germline V gene data show CDR1 as MNHEY and CDR2 as SVGAGI. CDR3 length equals 16 residues. J gave up 2 bases and V 4 bases, and 1 base lay outside the gene matches. The CDR3 reads CASSWTSGGATDTQYF. CDR3 nucleotide sequence: TGTGCCAGCAGTTGGACTAGCGGGGGGGCCACAGATACGCAGTATTTT.

This clone was seen a single time. V and J are TRBV27 and TRBJ2-3; TRBD2 matches at 13 bases. Germline CDR1 is MNHEY and CDR2 is SMNVEV (reference sequence). Trimming removed 2 bases from V and 1 base from J; junction bases left unmatched: 0. The CDR3 contains 16 residues. The CDR3: CASSLGLAGGTDTQYF. The CDR3 DNA reads TGTGCCAGCAGTTTAGGACTAGCGGGGGGCACAGATACGCAGTATTTT.

A remark on this clone: One end of the junction fails to match germline, which may point to a read error. The V gene is TRBV7-7, the J gene TRBJ2-2; TRBD1 might be the D (6 bases). The germline CDR1 and CDR2 sequences are SSHAT and FNYEAQ (reference sequence). The CDR3 consists of 15 residues. CDR3 amino acids: CASSPGTGITGELFF. DNA of the CDR3: TGTGCTAGCAGCCCCGGCACAGGGATCACCGGGGAGCTGTTTTTT.

The chain employs TRBV6-5 and TRBJ1-1; D is unresolved. Trimming cost V 1 base and J 6 bases, with 6 bases left between them. Germline CDR1 MNHEY, CDR2 SVGAGI. The CDR3 extends over 12 amino acids. CDR3 loop: CASSYYGAEAFF. CDR3 bases: TGTGCCAGCAGTTACTACGGGGCTGAAGCTTTCTTT.

This clone appeared once. The rearrangement links TRBV5-1 to TRBJ2-3, with 9 bases identical to TRBD1. V dropped 4 bases and J dropped 3; count of bases not matched to a gene: 3. This CDR3 region has 14 residues. CDR1 SGHRS and CDR2 YFSETQ come from the germline V gene. The CDR3 nucleotides are TGCGCCAGCAGCCAAGGACAGGGGACAGATACGCAGTATTTT. It codes for CASSQGQGTDTQYF.

V gene TRBV24-1 combines with J gene TRBJ1-1; weak D call: TRBD1 (5 bases). The CDR3 contains 15 residues. Germline lookup yields CDR1 KGHDR and CDR2 SFDVKD. V was pared by 3 bases and J by 1 base, with 11 bases between. In DNA form, the CDR3 reads TGTGCCACCAGTGATCCTGCCGGGGGGAACACTGAAGCTTTCTTT. It specifies CATSDPAGGNTEAFF.

The gene calls are TRBV4-1 and TRBJ1-6; no definite D call. V was pared by 5 bases and J by 6 bases, with 11 bases between. There are 14 residues in the CDR3. Germline CDR1 and CDR2: MGHRA and YSYEKL. CDR3 sequence: CASSSGVPNSPLHF. CDR3 bases: TGCGCCAGCAGCTCCGGGGTCCCTAATTCACCCCTCCACTTT.

The chain joins TRBV15 to TRBJ2-7, with 11 bases lining up with TRBD1. V lost 5 bases, J lost 3 bases, and 6 bases stayed unmatched. The CDR3 has 15 residues. The germline V gene encodes CDR1 LNHNV and CDR2 YYDKDF (reference sequence). CDR3 region: CATSSDRGRIYEQYF. CDR3 DNA sequence: TGTGCCACCAGCTCGGACAGGGGGCGCATCTACGAGCAGTACTTC.

The chain recombines TRBV6-6 with TRBJ2-5; tentative D call: TRBD1 (6 bases). Germline CDR1 reads MNHNY; CDR2 reads SVGAGI (reference sequence). This CDR3 has 14 amino acids. Trimming removed 0 bases at V and 3 bases at J, with 8 bases between. The CDR3 sequence is CASSYSNREETQYF. CDR3 coding DNA: TGTGCCAGCAGTTACTCGAACAGGGAAGAGACCCAGTACTTC.

This sequence joins TRBV30 and TRBJ2-7, with a weak D call TRBD2 (6 bases). The CDR3 extends over 14 amino acids. Germline CDR1 and CDR2: GTSNPN and SVGIG (reference sequence). V shed 4 bases and J shed 2 bases, with 15 bases lying between them. Here the CDR3 reads CAWTGAGTTYEQYF. The CDR3 DNA follows: TGTGCCTGGACTGGAGCGGGCACAACCTACGAGCAGTACTTC. Variable domain in full (rest from reference TRBV30 and TRBJ2-7): SQTIHQWPATLVQPVGSPLSLECTVEGTSNPNLYWYRQAAGRGLQLLFYSVGIGQISSEVPQNLSASRPQDRQFILSSKKLLLSDSGFYLCAWTGAGTTYEQYFGPGTRLTVT.

The chain uses TRBV7-2 and TRBJ2-3; TRBD1 might be the D (6 bases). V dropped 1 base and J dropped 3 bases, with 11 bases sitting between them. The CDR3 consists of 15 residues. CDR1 is SGHTA, CDR2 FQGNSA, per germline. CDR3 in amino acids: CASSLVRTVTDTQYF. The DNA for the CDR3 is TGTGCCAGCAGCTTAGTGAGGACAGTAACAGATACGCAGTATTTT.

The chain has TRBV7-9 and TRBJ2-3; D is ambiguous. This CDR3 has 15 amino acids. Per the germline V gene, CDR1 is SEHNR and CDR2 is FQNEAQ (reference sequence). Trimming removed 1 base from V and 1 base from J, with 9 bases in between. The CDR3 DNA reads as TGTGCCAGCAGCTTAGGCCTAGGCGGCACAGATACGCAGTATTTT. Its protein is CASSLGLGGTDTQYF.

The genes are TRBV15 and TRBJ2-5; TRBD1 aligns across 8 bases. Germline values: CDR1 LNHNV, CDR2 YYDKDF (reference sequence). This CDR3 is 13 amino acids long. V shed 0 bases and J 9 bases; nucleotides not matched to a gene: 3. CDR3: CATSRDTGGPQYF. The CDR3 nucleotides read TGTGCCACCAGCAGAGATACAGGGGGACCCCAGTACTTC.

This clone has a handful of counts. V is TRBV5-1 and J is TRBJ2-2; the D gene is possibly TRBD2 (6 bases). V lost 4 bases, J lost 6 bases, and 19 bases lay in between. The germline V gene encodes CDR1 SGHRS and CDR2 YFSETQ. CDR3 length equals 16 residues. The CDR3 DNA sequence: TGCGCCAGCAGCCTCGATCCGGGGCGGGGTGCCGGGGAGCTGTTTTTT. This gives the protein CASSLDPGRGAGELFF.

This chain uses TRBV6-2 or TRBV6-3 with TRBJ2-5; D call uncertain. V was cut by 2 bases and J by 10 bases, with 5 bases left in between. This CDR3 has 10 residues. CDR1 is MNHEY and CDR2 is SVGEGT in the germline V gene. The chain's CDR3 is CASSYPRQYF. CDR3 nucleotide sequence: TGTGCCAGCAGTTACCCCCGCCAGTACTTC.

The rearrangement links TRBV24-1 to TRBJ2-2, with 8 bases that match TRBD1. The CDR3 runs 17 residues. Germline V gene lookup returns CDR1 KGHDR and CDR2 SFDVKD. V gave up 0 bases and J gave up 3 bases; unmatched junction bases: 5. The CDR3 sequence: CATSDLKWGQDTGELFF. The CDR3 DNA reads TGTGCCACCAGTGATTTGAAGTGGGGACAGGACACCGGGGAGCTGTTTTTT.

The gene calls are TRBV6-6 and TRBJ2-7; D might be TRBD1 (5 bases). Per germline, CDR1 MNHNY and CDR2 SVGAGI (reference sequence). V lost 8 bases and J lost 2, with 10 bases in between. The CDR3 loop spans 12 amino acids. CDR3 in amino acids: CASQTVTYEQYF. The DNA for the CDR3 is TGTGCCAGCCAGACAGTAACCTACGAGCAGTACTTC.

The chain employs TRBV2 and TRBJ2-2; 7 bases fit TRBD2. V lost 11 bases to trimming and J lost 3 bases; unmatched junction nucleotides: 6. Germline V gives CDR1 SNHLY, CDR2 FYNNEI. The CDR3 spans 13 residues. The CDR3 region has the DNA TGTGCCTCAAGGGGAGGGGACACCGGGGAGCTGTTTTTT. Protein: CASRGGDTGELFF.

The chain has TRBV29-1 and TRBJ2-1; 8 bases fit TRBD2. The V segment lost 6 bases and the J segment 4 bases; nucleotides outside the gene matches: 2. Germline V gene data show CDR1 as SQVTM and CDR2 as ANQGSEA. CDR3 length: 12 amino acids. Here the CDR3 DNA reads TGCAGCGTCGCTAGCGGGTACAATGAGCAGTTCTTC. It codes for CSVASGYNEQFF.

The chain employs TRBV4-3 and TRBJ2-1, with TRBD2 matching 12 bases. The ends lost 0 bases at V and 7 bases at J; junction bases unmatched: 4. Germline loops: CDR1 LGHNA, CDR2 YSLEER. CDR3 length: 16 residues. Here the CDR3 reads CASSQDASGGVNEQFF. CDR3 in DNA: TGCGCCAGCAGCCAAGATGCTAGCGGGGGGGTAAATGAGCAGTTCTTC.